Following are 31 T cell receptor beta chains from one sample sequenced in a study of CD8 T cells in ankylosing spondylitis. Their antigens are not known. Overall study results and limits: Ankylosing spondylitis blood appeared to be characterized by a TCR beta motif of several highly homologous variants.

TCRdb ran MiXCR on the 5' RACE reads and lists one entry per CDR3 protein. The table has fewer than 550,000 distinct CDR3 sequences, 5.3% seen once. The specimen sequenced was blood, either unsorted or a sorted T cell fraction (not recorded which). These receptor sequences come from a male donor with ankylosing spondylitis.

This clonotype was observed many times. The chain couples TRBV7-2 to TRBJ2-2; TRBD1 might be the D (6 bases). Trimming took 1 base from V and 0 from J, leaving 9 bases between them. The CDR3 consists of 16 residues. The germline CDR1 and CDR2 sequences are SGHTA and FQGNSA. The DNA of the CDR3 is TGTGCCAGCAGCTTAGGGCGGACAGCGAACACCGGGGAGCTGTTTTTT. It is translated as CASSLGRTANTGELFF.

The chain recombines TRBV27 with TRBJ2-3; 8 nucleotides align to TRBD2. Germline CDR1 is MNHEY and CDR2 is SMNVEV (reference sequence). This CDR3 has 14 amino acids. V lost 7 bases, J lost 4 bases, and 7 bases stayed unmatched. CDR3 DNA sequence: TGTGCCAGCACCCCCTACGGGGGGGCAGATACGCAGTATTTT. Translated, it gives CASTPYGGADTQYF.

In this sample, this clonotype turned up many times. The chain couples TRBV5-1 to TRBJ2-3; 7 positions match TRBD2. The V segment lost 4 bases and the J segment 3 bases; nucleotides outside the gene matches: 17. The CDR3 sequence is 18 residues long. From germline, CDR1 is SGHRS and CDR2 YFSETQ. In DNA, the CDR3 is TGCGCCAGCAGCGAGGCCCCTAGCGGAGGGAGAAGGACAGATACGCAGTATTTT. It is translated as CASSEAPSGGRRTDTQYF.

This chain joins TRBV7-3 and TRBJ1-6; D uncertain. This CDR3 is 15 amino acids long. Per germline, CDR1 SGHTA and CDR2 FQGTGA. Trimming cost V 2 bases and J 7 bases, with 12 bases left between them. The CDR3 DNA is TGTGCCAGCAGCTTAGCAGGTTCAGCAAATTCACCCCTCCACTTT. It is translated as CASSLAGSANSPLHF.

J is TRBJ2-5 and V is TRBV18, with D maybe TRBD1 (5 bases). Trimming cost V 3 bases and J 2 bases, with 16 bases left between them. Germline CDR1 is KGHSH and CDR2 is LQKENI. The CDR3 covers 16 residues. The CDR3 sequence: CASSPTGPSGQETQYF. The CDR3 nucleotides read TGTGCCAGCTCACCTACCGGGCCGTCAGGGCAAGAGACCCAGTACTTC.

This clonotype was detected many times. The V call is TRBV29-1, the J call TRBJ2-7, with D possibly TRBD1 on 5 matching bases. This CDR3 has 13 amino acids. Trimming removed 4 bases from V and 0 bases from J, with 10 bases in between. CDR1 and CDR2 from the germline V gene are SQVTM and ANQGSEA. CDR3 amino acids: CSVVSDISYEQYF. In nucleotides, the CDR3 is TGCAGCGTTGTATCGGACATCTCCTACGAGCAGTACTTC.

This clonotype showed up many times. The rearrangement uses TRBV20-1 and TRBJ1-3; unclear D gene. Looked up from germline, CDR1 is DFQATT and CDR2 is SNEGSKA (reference sequence). With 7 bases removed from V and 0 bases from J, the gap between germline ends came to 10 bases. This CDR3 has 13 residues. The CDR3 protein is CSVRGSSGNTIYF. In nucleotides, the CDR3 is TGCAGTGTTCGCGGGAGCTCTGGAAACACCATATATTTT.

This clonotype was counted many times. The chain employs TRBV3-1 and TRBJ2-6; the D gene is possibly TRBD2 (7 bases). V lost 3 bases and J 2 bases, leaving 26 bases between the germline ends. The germline CDR1 and CDR2 sequences are LGHDT and YNNKEL (reference sequence). This CDR3 comprises 21 residues. The CDR3 loop is CASSQGGIPGHLTPGANVLTF. The DNA of the CDR3 is TGTGCCAGCAGCCAGGGGGGGATTCCGGGACACCTGACTCCTGGGGCCAACGTCCTGACTTTC.

In this sample, this clonotype turned up many times. V gene TRBV5-5 combines with J gene TRBJ2-4; 7 nucleotides agree with TRBD1. Trimming at V came to 0 bases and at J to 9 bases, leaving 6 bases not matched to a gene. Germline loops: CDR1 SGHKS, CDR2 YYEKEE (reference sequence). This CDR3 contains 14 residues. The CDR3 here is CASSLEGGAFIQYF. The DNA of the CDR3 is TGTGCCAGCAGCTTGGAAGGGGGCGCCTTCATTCAGTACTTC.

This clonotype was seen at least ten times. This chain joins TRBV29-1 and TRBJ2-1; 8 positions match TRBD1. With 7 bases clipped from V and 13 bases from J, the junction kept 9 bases outside the gene matches. The CDR3 runs 11 residues. The germline V gene has CDR1 SQVTM and CDR2 ANQGSEA. CDR3 coding DNA: TGCAGCGAGGGGTCGGGACAGGCTCAGTTCTTC. This sequence encodes CSEGSGQAQFF.

In its sample, this clonotype was seen many times. The chain is built from TRBV7-9 and TRBJ2-1; no clear D. CDR1 and CDR2 (germline): SEHNR, FQNEAQ (reference sequence). The CDR3 is 11 amino acids. The V end lost 3 bases, the J end lost 9 bases, and 6 bases lay between the germline ends. The CDR3 nucleotides read TGTGCCAGCAGCTTCATCGTTGAGCAGTTCTTC. Residues: CASSFIVEQFF.

This clonotype was recorded many times. The J gene is TRBJ2-4, the V gene TRBV13; TRBD2 agrees at 7 bases. Germline V lookup: CDR1 PRHDT, CDR2 FYEKMQ (reference sequence). V was pared by 8 bases and J by 2 bases, with 3 bases of the junction left unmatched. This CDR3 is built from 13 residues. Here the CDR3 DNA reads TGTGCCAGCCGGGGGGTGACCAAAAACATTCAGTACTTC. The encoded protein is CASRGVTKNIQYF.

This clonotype has a count of ten or more. The chain couples TRBV12-3 or TRBV12-4 to TRBJ1-5; D may be TRBD1 (5 bases). Trimming took 3 bases from V and 6 from J, leaving 9 bases between them. This CDR3 is 13 amino acids long. The CDR3 DNA reads TGTGCCAGCAGTTTGGCAGGGAGTCAGCCCCAGCATTTT. It translates to CASSLAGSQPQHF.

This clonotype was counted at least ten times. The gene calls are TRBV7-8 and TRBJ2-5; 10 positions match TRBD2. V dropped 8 bases and J dropped 3; count of bases not matched to a gene: 6. The CDR3 is 14 amino acids. Germline V gives CDR1 SGHVS, CDR2 FQNEAQ. The CDR3 region is CASLLAGVKETQYF. The CDR3 bases are TGTGCCAGCCTTCTAGCGGGAGTTAAAGAGACCCAGTACTTC.

This clonotype came up many times. The CDR3: CASSPRLLGQGDGYTF. CDR3 in DNA: TGTGCCAGCAGTCCGAGACTTCTGGGACAGGGCGATGGCTACACCTTC. This rearrangement joins TRBV27 to TRBJ1-2, with 9 bases lining up with TRBD1. Germline-derived CDR1 and CDR2 are MNHEY and SMNVEV (reference sequence). Trimming took 5 bases from V and 6 from J; bases not matched to a gene: 13. The CDR3 totals 16 residues.

Ten or more counts support this clonotype. The genes are TRBV20-1 and TRBJ2-1, with D tentatively TRBD1 (6 bases). The ends were cut back, 1 base at V and 10 bases at J, with 14 bases in the middle. CDR1 is DFQATT and CDR2 is SNEGSKA in the germline V gene (reference sequence). This CDR3 has 13 residues. The CDR3 nucleotides read TGCAGTGCTAGAGGGGACATTCCCCGGGAGCAGTTCTTC. Translation: CSARGDIPREQFF.

Comment on this clonotype: A much bigger clone sits one base away, suggesting this may be a read error. The CDR3 DNA reads TGCAGTGCCCTTGGCGGGCTCACCGGGGAGCTGTTTTTT. The encoded protein is CSALGGLTGELFF. This sequence joins TRBV20-1 and TRBJ2-2; D perhaps matches TRBD2 (5 bases). Germline CDR1 reads DFQATT; CDR2 reads SNEGSKA (reference sequence). Trimming removed 6 bases at V and 4 bases at J, with 12 bases between. The CDR3 extends over 13 amino acids.

There are many counts of this clonotype. The chain is built from TRBV27 and TRBJ1-2; D may be TRBD1 (6 bases). CDR1 and CDR2 from the germline V gene are MNHEY and SMNVEV (reference sequence). The CDR3 spans 16 residues. V lost 2 bases and J 0 bases, leaving 13 bases between the germline ends. The CDR3 DNA follows: TGTGCCAGCAGTTTAGGAGGGACACCCGCTAACTATGGCTACACCTTC. Protein sequence: CASSLGGTPANYGYTF.

There are many counts of this clonotype. Germline and junction disagree at one end, which may indicate a read error. The gene calls are TRBV7-7 and TRBJ2-1, with 12 bases that match TRBD2. Germline CDR1 is SSHAT and CDR2 is FNYEAQ (reference sequence). The CDR3 is made up of 18 amino acids. The CDR3 reads CASSTTSGRSPSYNEQFF. The CDR3 DNA is TGTGCTAGCAGCACCACTAGCGGGAGGTCCCCCTCCTACAATGAGCAGTTCTTC.

In this sample, this clonotype turned up many times. The chain combines TRBV20-1 with TRBJ1-5; no definite D call. Per the germline V gene, CDR1 is DFQATT and CDR2 is SNEGSKA (reference sequence). The CDR3 contains 12 residues. Trimming pared 2 bases from V and 11 bases from J, leaving 13 bases between. The CDR3 nucleotides are TGCAGTGCTAGAAACCCCGCTGGGGCCCAGCATTTT. Translation: CSARNPAGAQHF.

This clonotype was observed many times. The chain joins TRBV29-1 to TRBJ1-5, with 8 bases aligning to TRBD1. The V and J ends lost 6 bases and 5 bases, in that order; junction bases with no gene match: 9. This CDR3 is 14 amino acids long. Germline V gene sequence: CDR1 SQVTM, CDR2 ANQGSEA. In DNA, the CDR3 is TGCAGCGTCTCGGGGACAGGTGGACATCAGCCCCAGCATTTT. Protein sequence: CSVSGTGGHQPQHF.

This clonotype was detected ten times or more. J is TRBJ2-1 and V is TRBV11-1; 10 positions agree with TRBD2. The V gene end was trimmed by 5 bases and the J gene end by 6 bases; junction bases not matched to a gene: 16. Germline loops: CDR1 SGHAT, CDR2 FQDESV (reference sequence). The CDR3 is made up of 18 amino acids. The CDR3 spells CASSARWSSGGLINEQFF. The CDR3 DNA reads TGTGCCAGCAGCGCCCGCTGGAGTAGCGGGGGGCTAATCAATGAGCAGTTCTTC.

The table lists this clonotype with many counts. The chain recombines TRBV20-1 with TRBJ1-3; D remains unclear. This CDR3 comprises 13 residues. V lost 4 bases, J lost 1 base, and 8 bases lay in between. Looked up from germline, CDR1 is DFQATT and CDR2 is SNEGSKA (reference sequence). CDR3 sequence reads: CSAMLDSGNTIYF. The DNA for the CDR3 is TGCAGTGCTATGTTGGATTCTGGAAACACCATATATTTT.

In its sample, this clonotype was seen many times. The chain is built from TRBV20-1 and TRBJ2-3; TRBD2 agrees at 10 bases. Unmatched junction bases numbered 8, after V lost 4 bases and J lost 4 bases. Germline CDR1 and CDR2: DFQATT and SNEGSKA (reference sequence). The CDR3 consists of 15 residues. CDR3 coding DNA: TGCAGTGCTACCCTAAGCGGGGGGGCGCCAGATACGCAGTATTTT. Protein: CSATLSGGAPDTQYF.

This clonotype has a count of ten or more. This rearrangement joins TRBV5-1 to TRBJ2-2; 8 bases are shared with TRBD1. There are 15 residues in the CDR3. V was pared by 5 bases and J by 6 bases, with 9 bases of the junction left unmatched. Per germline, CDR1 SGHRS and CDR2 YFSETQ. The CDR3 DNA follows: TGCGCCAGCAGATGGACAGGGCGGTCCTCCGGGGAGCTGTTTTTT. This sequence encodes CASRWTGRSSGELFF.

The sample holds a few counts of this clonotype. The chain recombines TRBV20-1 with TRBJ2-7, with 9 bases that match TRBD2. From germline, CDR1 is DFQATT and CDR2 SNEGSKA (reference sequence). V dropped 0 bases and J dropped 5; count of bases not matched to a gene: 11. CDR3 size: 16 residues. The CDR3 loop reads CSARDGVGGGANEQYF. The CDR3 nucleotides are TGCAGTGCTAGAGATGGGGTTGGCGGGGGGGCCAACGAGCAGTACTTC.

This clonotype has a handful of counts. The chain couples TRBV9 to TRBJ2-7; D not resolved. Germline CDR1 SGDLS, CDR2 YYNGEE. Between the trimmed V and J ends, which lost 4 bases and 2 bases, there was a span of 16 bases. This CDR3 spans 15 amino acids. CDR3 sequence reads: CASSPAPGSAYEQYF. DNA for the CDR3: TGTGCCAGCAGCCCCGCACCTGGATCGGCCTACGAGCAGTACTTC.

The J gene is TRBJ2-7, the V gene TRBV6-2 or TRBV6-3, with 7 bases fitting TRBD1. Germline-derived CDR1 and CDR2 are MNHEY and SVGEGT. V was pared by 7 bases and J by 4 bases, with 4 bases of the junction left unmatched. This CDR3 is 12 amino acids long. The CDR3 coding sequence is TGTGCCAGCATTGGACAGGCTTACGAGCAGTACTTC. It yields the protein CASIGQAYEQYF.

This clonotype was observed a handful of times. The V call is TRBV15, the J call TRBJ2-7; a weak D match, TRBD1 (5 bases). Trimming took off 1 base at V and 5 bases at J, with 15 bases between the two ends. Germline CDR1 reads LNHNV; CDR2 reads YYDKDF (reference sequence). The CDR3 consists of 15 residues. The CDR3 spells CATSRASQGRDEQYF. The CDR3, as DNA: TGTGCCACCAGCAGAGCATCGCAGGGTAGGGACGAGCAGTACTTC.

This clonotype came up a few times. The chain combines TRBV28 with TRBJ1-5, with D unresolved. V lost 3 bases to trimming and J lost 13 bases, with 25 bases between them. The CDR3 is made up of 16 amino acids. Germline-derived CDR1 and CDR2 are MDHEN and SYDVKM. CDR3 coding DNA: TGTGCCAGCAGTTTGTGGGCCGAGGGTATCGCCAGCAGGCAGCATTTT. The encoded protein is CASSLWAEGIASRQHF.

At least ten counts were recorded for this clonotype. This chain's CDR3 is CASSLKGAATDTQYF. CDR3 nucleotide sequence: TGTGCCAGCAGTTTAAAAGGGGCCGCCACAGATACGCAGTATTTT. The chain has TRBV27 and TRBJ2-3; tentative D call: TRBD1 (5 bases). The CDR3 totals 15 residues. From germline, CDR1 is MNHEY and CDR2 SMNVEV (reference sequence). V lost 2 bases to trimming and J lost 2 bases, with 11 bases between them.